This paragraph reports one T cell receptor beta chain. The repertoire was sequenced with immunoSEQ multiplex PCR; TCRdb's copy has only in-frame clones and lacks some. The table records under 300,000 clones, roughly 87% of them present only once. This entry comes from a study of blood T cell repertoires in COVID-19. In the study overall: Researchers got acute and convalescent COVID-19 samples from the United States, Italy and Spain.

Germline V gives CDR1 SGHNT, CDR2 YENEEA. Losses at the gene ends were 4 bases for V and 5 bases for J; bases not matched to a gene: 5. The CDR3 covers 14 residues. What was sequenced was peripheral blood. The chain combines TRBV11-3 with TRBJ2-3; 8 bases fit TRBD1. The TCR originated in a woman aged 40 to 55 who had recovered from COVID-19. CDR3 nucleotide sequence: TGTGCCAGCAGCTCCGGACAGGGATTAGATACGCAGTATTTT. Protein product: CASSSGQGLDTQYF.